A selection of T cell receptor beta chains follows, all from one sample in a study of regulatory T cells in long-lasting Graves disease. MiXCR, run by TCRdb on the multiplex PCR reads, gives a single entry per CDR3 protein. The sample records around 300,000 distinct CDR3 sequences, 22% being singletons. The sequences come from peripheral blood mononuclear cells (PBMCs), collected when the disease was refractory, from a patient treated with antithyroid drugs. The source is a female donor with Graves disease. Each CDR3 is given with its conserved first and last residue.

V gene: TRBV4-3; J gene: TRBJ2-7; CDR3 protein: CASSQGGGLSYEQYF
V gene: TRBV4-1; J gene: TRBJ1-2; CDR3 protein: CASSQKDRTLGYTF
V gene: TRBV7-9; J gene: .; CDR3 protein: CASSLGAGGYAPPHNEQFF
V gene: TRBV2; J gene: TRBJ2-7; CDR3 protein: CASSDLAGAPYEQYF
V gene: TRBV6-2/TRBV6-3; J gene: TRBJ2-7; CDR3 protein: CASSSVEKRGPSYEQYF
V gene: TRBV2; J gene: TRBJ2-7; CDR3 protein: CASTRLAGGPREQYF
V gene: TRBV28; J gene: TRBJ1-1; CDR3 protein: CASSLGGTETF
V gene: TRBV6-2/TRBV6-3; J gene: TRBJ1-1; CDR3 protein: CASSYGVLGTEAFF
V gene: TRBV6-2/TRBV6-3; J gene: TRBJ1-1; CDR3 protein: CAIKQGVDTEAFF
V gene: TRBV11-2; J gene: TRBJ2-5; CDR3 protein: CASSLAGSQETQYF
V gene: TRBV7-2; J gene: TRBJ1-3; CDR3 protein: CASSPTNSGNTIYF
V gene: TRBV12-3/TRBV12-4; J gene: TRBJ2-7; CDR3 protein: CASSDYQGTVYEQYF
V gene: TRBV6-1; J gene: TRBJ2-6; CDR3 protein: CASSGRTGGSGANVLTF
V gene: TRBV28; J gene: TRBJ2-3; CDR3 protein: CASSLFTASTDTQYF
V gene: TRBV12-3/TRBV12-4; J gene: TRBJ2-5; CDR3 protein: CASSLARGRVGQETQYF
V gene: TRBV20-1; J gene: TRBJ1-6; CDR3 protein: CSARDPGFRSNSPLHF
V gene: TRBV20-1; J gene: TRBJ2-5; CDR3 protein: CSARGQNSRETQYF
V gene: TRBV20-1; J gene: TRBJ2-7; CDR3 protein: CSATSSGLGRSEQYF
V gene: TRBV20-1; J gene: TRBJ1-5; CDR3 protein: CSASQGAKPQHF
V gene: TRBV4-3; J gene: TRBJ1-4; CDR3 protein: CASSHTTRAGLNEKLFF
V gene: TRBV19; J gene: TRBJ2-2; CDR3 protein: CASSMVAGELFF
V gene: TRBV28; J gene: TRBJ2-7; CDR3 protein: CASSLYFYNRGRSYEQYF
V gene: TRBV7-2; J gene: TRBJ2-7; CDR3 protein: CASTNRGGSYEQYF
V gene: TRBV12-3/TRBV12-4; J gene: TRBJ1-2; CDR3 protein: CASTLGALGGYTF
V gene: TRBV11-2; J gene: TRBJ2-7; CDR3 protein: CASSLQRGYSYEQYF
V gene: TRBV19; J gene: TRBJ1-5; CDR3 protein: CATGRGINQPQHF
V gene: TRBV7-2; J gene: TRBJ1-3; CDR3 protein: CASSLLGGAPGNTIYF
V gene: TRBV30; J gene: TRBJ1-1; CDR3 protein: CAWSRTENTEAFF
V gene: TRBV24-1; J gene: TRBJ1-2; CDR3 protein: CATSDSGQGSSYGYTF
V gene: TRBV13; J gene: TRBJ1-3; CDR3 protein: CASSLLTGNTIYF
V gene: TRBV5-1; J gene: TRBJ1-2; CDR3 protein: CASSFSGGNGYTF
V gene: TRBV7-6; J gene: TRBJ2-2; CDR3 protein: CASSLTAPGGELFF
V gene: TRBV3-1; J gene: TRBJ2-3; CDR3 protein: CASSQEAGGPESTDTQYF
V gene: TRBV7-2; J gene: TRBJ2-7; CDR3 protein: CASSLGQASYEQYF
V gene: TRBV3-1; J gene: TRBJ2-3; CDR3 protein: CASSQDGAGPDTQYF
V gene: TRBV11-2; J gene: TRBJ2-7; CDR3 protein: CASSQDWDSTYEQYF
V gene: TRBV20-1; J gene: TRBJ2-1; CDR3 protein: CSARGLAGVFEQFF
V gene: TRBV12-3/TRBV12-4; J gene: TRBJ1-5; CDR3 protein: CASRAEGEGNQPQHF
V gene: TRBV6-2/TRBV6-3; J gene: TRBJ1-6; CDR3 protein: CASGPGSYNSPLHF
V gene: TRBV5-1; J gene: TRBJ2-5; CDR3 protein: CASSLVIEETQYF
V gene: TRBV12-3/TRBV12-4; J gene: TRBJ2-2; CDR3 protein: CASSLLAGITGELFF
V gene: TRBV11-2; J gene: TRBJ1-3; CDR3 protein: CASSWTESSGNTIYF
V gene: TRBV5-1; J gene: TRBJ1-2; CDR3 protein: CASSSGQGGTHYGYTF
V gene: TRBV2; J gene: TRBJ1-1; CDR3 protein: CASSEDPPGLGSTNTEAFF
V gene: TRBV10-3; J gene: TRBJ2-7; CDR3 protein: CAISARQGPSYEQYF
V gene: TRBV6-2/TRBV6-3; J gene: TRBJ2-4; CDR3 protein: CASMGWGDSKNIQYF
V gene: TRBV20-1; J gene: TRBJ2-2; CDR3 protein: CSARQGNTGELFF
V gene: TRBV28; J gene: TRBJ2-7; CDR3 protein: CASSLWGPGFYEQYF
V gene: TRBV7-8; J gene: TRBJ1-1; CDR3 protein: CASSLWLGRKNTEAFF
V gene: TRBV6-1; J gene: TRBJ1-5; CDR3 protein: CASSTEKGTAPNQPQHF
V gene: TRBV3-1; J gene: TRBJ2-5; CDR3 protein: CASSQGVETQYF
V gene: TRBV19; J gene: .; CDR3 protein: CASRETWASNEQFF
V gene: TRBV29-1; J gene: TRBJ1-2; CDR3 protein: CSGTGSGGYTF
V gene: TRBV5-1; J gene: TRBJ2-1; CDR3 protein: CASSLVVGNEQFF
V gene: TRBV25-1; J gene: TRBJ2-7; CDR3 protein: CASSRPGDGGLAGDSPEQYF